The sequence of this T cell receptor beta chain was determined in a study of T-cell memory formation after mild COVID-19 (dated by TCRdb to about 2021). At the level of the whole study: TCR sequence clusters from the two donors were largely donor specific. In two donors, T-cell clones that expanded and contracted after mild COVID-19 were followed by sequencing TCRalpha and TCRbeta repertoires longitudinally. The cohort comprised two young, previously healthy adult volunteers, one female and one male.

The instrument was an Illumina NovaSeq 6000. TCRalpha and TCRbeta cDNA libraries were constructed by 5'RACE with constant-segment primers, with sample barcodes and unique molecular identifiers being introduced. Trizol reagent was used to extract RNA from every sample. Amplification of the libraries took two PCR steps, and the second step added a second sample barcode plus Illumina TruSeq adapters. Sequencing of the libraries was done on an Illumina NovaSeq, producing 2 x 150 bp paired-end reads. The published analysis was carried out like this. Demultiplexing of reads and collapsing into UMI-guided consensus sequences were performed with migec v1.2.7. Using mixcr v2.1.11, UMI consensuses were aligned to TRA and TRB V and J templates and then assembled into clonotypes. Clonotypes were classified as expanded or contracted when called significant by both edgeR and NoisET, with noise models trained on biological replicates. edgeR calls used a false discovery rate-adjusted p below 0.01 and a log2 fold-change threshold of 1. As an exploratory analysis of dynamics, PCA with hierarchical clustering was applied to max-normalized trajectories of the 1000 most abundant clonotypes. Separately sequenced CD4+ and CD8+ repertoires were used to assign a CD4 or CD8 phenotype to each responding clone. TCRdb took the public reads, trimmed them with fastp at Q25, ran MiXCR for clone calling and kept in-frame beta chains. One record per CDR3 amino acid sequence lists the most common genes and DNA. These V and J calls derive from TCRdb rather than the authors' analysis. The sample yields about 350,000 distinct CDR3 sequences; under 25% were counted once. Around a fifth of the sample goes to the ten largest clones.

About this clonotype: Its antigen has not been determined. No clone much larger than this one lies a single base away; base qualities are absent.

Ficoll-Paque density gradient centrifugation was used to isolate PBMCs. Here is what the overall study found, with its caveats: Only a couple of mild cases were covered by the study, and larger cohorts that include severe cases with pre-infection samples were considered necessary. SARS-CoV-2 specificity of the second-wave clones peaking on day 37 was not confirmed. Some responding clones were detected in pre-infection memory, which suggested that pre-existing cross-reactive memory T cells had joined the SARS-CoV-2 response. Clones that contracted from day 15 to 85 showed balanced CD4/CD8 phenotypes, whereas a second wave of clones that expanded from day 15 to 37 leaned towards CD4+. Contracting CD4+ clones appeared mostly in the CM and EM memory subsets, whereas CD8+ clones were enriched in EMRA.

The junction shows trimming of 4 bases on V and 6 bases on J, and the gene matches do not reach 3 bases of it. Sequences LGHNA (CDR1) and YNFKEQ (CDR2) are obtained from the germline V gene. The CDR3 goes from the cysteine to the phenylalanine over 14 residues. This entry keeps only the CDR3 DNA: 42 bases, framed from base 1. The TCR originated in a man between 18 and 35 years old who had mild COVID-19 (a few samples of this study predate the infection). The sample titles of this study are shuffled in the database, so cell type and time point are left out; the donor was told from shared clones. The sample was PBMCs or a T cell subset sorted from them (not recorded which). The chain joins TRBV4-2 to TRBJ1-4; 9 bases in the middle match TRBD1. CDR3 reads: CASSRRTGDEKLFF. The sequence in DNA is TGTGCCAGCAGCCGAAGGACAGGGGATGAAAAACTGTTTTTT.